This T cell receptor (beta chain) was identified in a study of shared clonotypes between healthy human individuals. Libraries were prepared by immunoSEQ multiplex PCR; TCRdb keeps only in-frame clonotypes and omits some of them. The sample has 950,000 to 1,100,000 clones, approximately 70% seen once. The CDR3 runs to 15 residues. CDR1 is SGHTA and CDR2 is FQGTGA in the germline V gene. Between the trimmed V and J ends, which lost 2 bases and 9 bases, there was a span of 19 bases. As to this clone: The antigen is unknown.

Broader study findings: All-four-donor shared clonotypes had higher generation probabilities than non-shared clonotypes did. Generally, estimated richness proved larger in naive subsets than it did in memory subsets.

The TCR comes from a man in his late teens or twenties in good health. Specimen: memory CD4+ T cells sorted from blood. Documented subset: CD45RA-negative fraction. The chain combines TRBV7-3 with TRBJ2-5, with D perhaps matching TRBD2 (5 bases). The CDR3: CASSLVAQTQEAQYF. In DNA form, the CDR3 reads TGTGCCAGCAGCTTAGTGGCGCAAACCCAGGAGGCCCAGTACTTC.